The 19 T cell receptor beta chains below were found in one sample sequenced in a study of human T cells and chemical hapten exposure. TCRdb independently ran MiXCR on the RACE reads; one entry per CDR3 protein. The sample includes tens of thousands of distinct CDR3 sequences, about 8.8% of them seen just once. Time point defined: healthy volunteer bleed at 2 weeks. The authors' total RNA extraction used unfractionated whole blood. The specimen sequenced was whole blood. The receptors were gathered from a female donor in good health. Some clones in this sample may be carry-over from other donors' samples.

There are a few counts of this clonotype. The V and J genes are TRBV27 and TRBJ2-7; D might be TRBD1 or TRBD2, each matching 6 bases. Germline values: CDR1 MNHEY, CDR2 SMNVEV (reference sequence). This CDR3 has 17 amino acids. V lost 3 bases to trimming and J lost 0 bases, with 18 bases between them. CDR3 bases: TGTGCCAGCAGTTTTTACGGGAGCAGGGGATACTCCTACGAGCAGTACTTC. Its translation is CASSFYGSRGYSYEQYF.

This clonotype was observed many times. The chain uses TRBV7-3 and TRBJ2-3; unclear D gene. Per germline, CDR1 SGHTA and CDR2 FQGTGA. The germline V and J ends were trimmed by 5 bases and 6 bases, with 12 bases remaining between them. The CDR3 runs 13 residues. The CDR3 loop reads CASSPRVTDTQYF. The CDR3 DNA sequence: TGTGCCAGCAGCCCCCGTGTCACTGATACGCAGTATTTT.

This chain joins TRBV4-1 and TRBJ2-3, with a possible D match to TRBD2 (5 bases). CDR1 MGHRA and CDR2 YSYEKL come from the germline V gene. The CDR3 is 17 residues long. V was clipped by 3 bases and J by 2 bases, with 18 bases between them. CDR3 region: CASSHYPQSGLTDTQYF. DNA for the CDR3: TGCGCCAGCAGCCATTACCCACAAAGCGGACTCACAGATACGCAGTATTTT.

V gene TRBV4-1 combines with J gene TRBJ2-1, with 8 bases aligning to TRBD2. The CDR3 totals 14 residues. V dropped 5 bases and J dropped 9; count of bases not matched to a gene: 9. Looked up from germline, CDR1 is MGHRA and CDR2 is YSYEKL. The CDR3 here is CASSFSGRASEQFF. CDR3 DNA: TGCGCCAGCAGCTTTTCCGGGAGGGCCTCTGAGCAGTTCTTC.

The rearrangement uses TRBV29-1 and TRBJ2-7, with 10 bases identical to TRBD2. Germline CDR1 and CDR2: SQVTM and ANQGSEA. The CDR3 spans 13 residues. Trimming removed 6 bases from V and 6 bases from J; junction bases left unmatched: 8. The CDR3 reads CSVVAGGPSEQYF. The CDR3 DNA reads TGCAGCGTCGTAGCGGGAGGCCCCTCCGAGCAGTACTTC.

This clonotype was picked up a small number of times. CDR3 coding DNA: TGCAGTGCTAGAAATCGGGGGCGGGGCGACACTGAAGCTTTCTTT. Residues: CSARNRGRGDTEAFF. The rearrangement links TRBV20-1 to TRBJ1-1, with D maybe TRBD1 (6 bases). The germline CDR1 and CDR2 sequences are DFQATT and SNEGSKA (reference sequence). The germline V and J ends were trimmed by 2 bases and 3 bases, with 16 bases remaining between them. The CDR3 consists of 15 residues.

This clonotype was observed a handful of times. The chain combines TRBV4-2 with TRBJ2-2; 12 bases are shared with TRBD2. J gave up 3 bases and V 1 base, and 6 bases lay outside the gene matches. Germline V gene lookup returns CDR1 LGHNA and CDR2 YNFKEQ. The CDR3 is 18 residues long. CDR3: CASSQGLAGVLDTGELFF. Here the CDR3 DNA reads TGTGCCAGCAGCCAAGGACTAGCGGGAGTCTTGGACACCGGGGAGCTGTTTTTT.

In this sample, this clonotype turned up a few times. The chain uses TRBV5-1 and TRBJ2-5; 7 bases agree with TRBD2. This CDR3 has 14 amino acids. J was trimmed by 2 bases and V by 7 bases; bases with no gene match: 8. Germline CDR1 is SGHRS and CDR2 is YFSETQ. In DNA, the CDR3 is TGCGCCAGCTCCTCTAGCGGAGATCAAGAGACCCAGTACTTC. This gives the protein CASSSSGDQETQYF. Full variable domain (rest looked up from reference TRBV5-1 and TRBJ2-5): KAGVTQTPRYLIKTRGQQVTLSCSPISGHRSVSWYQQTPGQGLQFLFEYFSETQRNKGNFPGRFSGRQFSNSRSEMNVSTLELGDSALYLCASSSSGDQETQYFGPGTRLLVL.

There are many counts of this clonotype. The CDR3 DNA is TGTGCCAGCAGCTATGGACGGAACACTGAAGCTTTCTTT. This translates into CASSYGRNTEAFF. V usage is TRBV6-1 and J usage is TRBJ1-1; D call uncertain. The germline V and J ends were trimmed by 6 bases and 1 base, with 9 bases remaining between them. The CDR3 runs to 13 residues. The germline V gene has CDR1 MNHNS and CDR2 SASEGT.

On this clonotype: A much larger clone differs from this one at a single base, so this may be a read error. The chain uses TRBV7-8 and TRBJ2-1; 9 bases are a match to TRBD2. The CDR3 loop spans 15 amino acids. Germline trimming cut 8 bases from V and 8 bases from J; bases unmatched to any gene: 13. Germline V CDR1 and CDR2: SGHVS, FQNEAQ. CDR3 region: CASGSNPSGTDEQFF. The CDR3 bases are TGTGCCAGCGGCTCCAACCCTAGCGGGACGGATGAGCAGTTCTTC.

A few counts support this clonotype. CDR3: CASSLATSGRAQYQETQYF. The CDR3, as DNA: TGTGCCAGCAGCTTAGCAACTAGCGGGAGGGCCCAATACCAAGAGACCCAGTACTTC. The rearrangement joins TRBV7-8 to TRBJ2-5; 13 bases align to TRBD2. This CDR3 spans 19 amino acids. The V segment lost 0 bases and the J segment 0 bases; nucleotides outside the gene matches: 7. CDR1 is SGHVS and CDR2 is FQNEAQ in the germline V gene.

This clonotype was counted many times. The V gene is TRBV7-2, the J gene TRBJ2-7, with TRBD2 as a possible D gene (6 bases). Trimming took off 5 bases at V and 0 bases at J, with 11 bases between the two ends. This CDR3 spans 14 amino acids. The germline V gene has CDR1 SGHTA and CDR2 FQGNSA. The CDR3 is CASSVGGLSYEQYF. The CDR3 DNA reads TGTGCCAGCAGCGTCGGAGGGCTCTCCTACGAGCAGTACTTC.

The CDR3 nucleotides read TGTGCCAGCAGTGTTGGTGCCCGGAACACTGAAGCTTTCTTT. This sequence encodes CASSVGARNTEAFF. This sequence joins TRBV25-1 and TRBJ1-1, with D uncertain. V lost 4 bases and J lost 1, with 10 bases in between. The V gene's germline CDR1 is MGHDK and CDR2 SYGVNS. The CDR3 is 14 residues long.

For the CDR3, the DNA is TGTGCCAGCAGTTCCGCAGTAACCAGCTCCTACGAGCAGTACTTC. Encoded protein: CASSSAVTSSYEQYF. This chain connects TRBV27 to TRBJ2-7; D not certain. CDR1 is MNHEY and CDR2 is SMNVEV in the germline V gene (reference sequence). The CDR3 runs 15 residues. V lost 4 bases, J lost 0 bases, and 13 bases lay in between.

This clonotype was counted ten times or more. V usage is TRBV2 and J usage is TRBJ1-5, with a tentative D call TRBD1 (5 bases). V gave up 3 bases and J gave up 7 bases, with 10 bases separating them. CDR1 is SNHLY and CDR2 is FYNNEI in the germline V gene. The CDR3 sequence is 13 residues long. CDR3 in DNA: TGTGCCAGCAGTGAGGTACGGGACCAGCCCCAGCATTTT. Its translation: CASSEVRDQPQHF.

The sample holds many counts of this clonotype. This sequence joins TRBV28 and TRBJ2-1, with unresolved D. Germline assignment: CDR1 MDHEN and CDR2 SYDVKM. The CDR3 has 13 residues. V was trimmed by 3 bases and J by 5 bases, leaving 8 bases between them. The CDR3 spells CASSLSANNEQFF. The CDR3 nucleotides read TGTGCCAGCAGTTTGAGTGCAAACAATGAGCAGTTCTTC.

Only a few counts were recorded for this clonotype. The chain uses TRBV28 and TRBJ1-6, with 9 bases matching TRBD1. The J segment lost 10 bases and the V segment lost 2 bases, leaving 3 bases of the junction unmatched. CDR3 length equals 14 residues. Germline assignment: CDR1 MDHEN and CDR2 SYDVKM. The CDR3 loop is CASSLDGTGSPLHF. Written as DNA, the CDR3 is TGTGCCAGCAGTTTAGACGGGACAGGGTCACCCCTCCACTTT.

Ten or more counts support this clonotype. This sequence joins TRBV5-1 and TRBJ1-4; 9 positions agree with TRBD1. Germline lookup yields CDR1 SGHRS and CDR2 YFSETQ. Losses at the gene ends were 4 bases for V and 6 bases for J; bases not matched to a gene: 7. The CDR3 runs to 15 residues. The CDR3 coding sequence is TGCGCCAGCAGCGATATACAGGGGGCGGATGAAAAACTGTTTTTT. Residues: CASSDIQGADEKLFF.

This clonotype has a handful of counts. The genes are TRBV6-2 or TRBV6-3 and TRBJ2-5, with D hard to call. Trimming left V 2 bases short and J 3 bases short, with 7 bases between. Germline V lookup: CDR1 MNHEY, CDR2 SVGEGT. This CDR3 has 13 residues. The CDR3 nucleotides are TGTGCCAGCAGTTACCCTGGGAAAGAGACCCAGTACTTC. Its protein is CASSYPGKETQYF.